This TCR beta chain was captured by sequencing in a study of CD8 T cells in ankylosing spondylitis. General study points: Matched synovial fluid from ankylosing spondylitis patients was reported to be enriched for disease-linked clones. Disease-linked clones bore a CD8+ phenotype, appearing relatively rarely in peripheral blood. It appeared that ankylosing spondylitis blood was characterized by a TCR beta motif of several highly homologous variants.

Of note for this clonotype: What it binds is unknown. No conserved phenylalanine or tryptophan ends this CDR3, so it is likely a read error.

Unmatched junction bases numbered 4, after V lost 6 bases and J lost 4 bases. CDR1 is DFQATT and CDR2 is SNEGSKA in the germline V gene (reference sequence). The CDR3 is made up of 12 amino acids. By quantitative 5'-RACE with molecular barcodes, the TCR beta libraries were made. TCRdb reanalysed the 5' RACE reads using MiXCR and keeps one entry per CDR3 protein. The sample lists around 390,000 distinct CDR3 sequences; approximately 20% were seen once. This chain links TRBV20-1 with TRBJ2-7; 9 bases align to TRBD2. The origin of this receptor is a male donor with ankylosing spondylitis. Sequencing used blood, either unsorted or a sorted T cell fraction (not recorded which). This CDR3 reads CSAEGLAYEQYY. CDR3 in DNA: TGCAGTGCCGAGGGACTAGCTTACGAGCAGTACTAC.